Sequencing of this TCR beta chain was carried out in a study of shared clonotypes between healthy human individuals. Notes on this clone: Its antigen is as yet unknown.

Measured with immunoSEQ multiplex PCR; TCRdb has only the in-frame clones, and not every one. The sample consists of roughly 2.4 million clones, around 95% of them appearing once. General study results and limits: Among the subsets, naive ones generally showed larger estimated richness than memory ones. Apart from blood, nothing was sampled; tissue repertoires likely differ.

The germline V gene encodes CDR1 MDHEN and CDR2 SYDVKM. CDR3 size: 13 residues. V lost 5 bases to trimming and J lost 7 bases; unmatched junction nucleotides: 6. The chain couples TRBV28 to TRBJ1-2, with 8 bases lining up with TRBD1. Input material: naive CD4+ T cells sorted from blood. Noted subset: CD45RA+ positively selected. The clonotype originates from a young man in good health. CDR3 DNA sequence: TGTGCCAGCAGTATCCAGGGGGCGGGTGGCTACACCTTC. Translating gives CASSIQGAGGYTF.